Sequencing of this T cell receptor (beta chain) was carried out in a study of molecular identifiers for immune sequencing clone quantification. The CDR3 extends over 12 amino acids. Germline V CDR1 and CDR2: MDHEN, SYDVKM. The V and J ends lost 6 bases and 6 bases, in that order; junction bases with no gene match: 4. This clonotype was counted many times. TCRdb redid the calling of the PCR reads with MiXCR, one entry per CDR3 protein. In the table there are 300,000 to 350,000 distinct CDR3 sequences, around 21% of which are singletons. This TCR came from a human donor in good health. Some libraries in this study had Jurkat cell RNA spiked in. The sequencing input was naive CD8+ T cells from blood, with Jurkat cell RNA spiked in. The subset: FACS-sorted CD8+CD4-CCR7+CD45RA+ naive T cells. V and J are TRBV28 and TRBJ1-1, with 7 positions matching TRBD1. The DNA of the CDR3 is TGTGCCAGCAGCTTCCAGGGGGCTGAAGCTTTCTTT. This sequence encodes CASSFQGAEAFF.